This record covers a single TCR beta chain. The data originate from a study of blood T cell repertoires in COVID-19. In the study's own analysis: Reference gene primer amplification gave nucleated cell count estimates. This table comes from immunoSEQ multiplex PCR, and its TCRdb copy is limited to in-frame clones, with some not included. V, J and clone size were drawn from that table, and D and trimming were deduced from the DNA. The sample holds about 140,000 clones; 84% are singletons and the top ten take 5% to 6%. The CDR3 is 13 amino acids. Germline CDR1 reads SGHTS; CDR2 reads YDEGEE. V was shortened by 1 base and J by 3 bases, with 8 bases between the two germline ends.

This sequence originates from a man aged 35-49 years with acute COVID-19. Sequences were obtained from PBMCs or T cells enriched from blood (not recorded which). This rearrangement joins TRBV5-8 to TRBJ2-7; the D gene is possibly TRBD1 (5 bases). In DNA form, the CDR3 reads TGTGCCAGCAGCTTGCTAGACAGCTACGAGCAGTACTTC. This translates into CASSLLDSYEQYF. Looking up the rest from reference TRBV5-8 and TRBJ2-7 gives the full variable domain: EAGVTQSPTHLIKTRGQQATLRCSPISGHTSVYWYQQALGLGLQFLLWYDEGEERNRGNFPPRFSGRQFPNYSSELNVNALELEDSALYLCASSLLDSYEQYFGPGTRLTVT.